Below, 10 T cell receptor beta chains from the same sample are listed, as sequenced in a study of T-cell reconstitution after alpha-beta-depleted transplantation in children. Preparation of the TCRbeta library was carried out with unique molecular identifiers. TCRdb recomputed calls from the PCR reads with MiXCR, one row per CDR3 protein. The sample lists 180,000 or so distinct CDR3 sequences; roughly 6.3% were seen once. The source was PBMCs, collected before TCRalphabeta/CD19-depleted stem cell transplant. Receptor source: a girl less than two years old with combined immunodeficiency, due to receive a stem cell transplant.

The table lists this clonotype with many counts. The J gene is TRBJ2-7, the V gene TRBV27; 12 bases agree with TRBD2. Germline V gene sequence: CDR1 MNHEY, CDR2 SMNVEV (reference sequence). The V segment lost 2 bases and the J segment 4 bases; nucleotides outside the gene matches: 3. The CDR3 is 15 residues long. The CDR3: CASSLTGTSGYEQYF. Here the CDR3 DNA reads TGTGCCAGCAGTTTAACCGGGACTAGCGGGTACGAGCAGTACTTC.

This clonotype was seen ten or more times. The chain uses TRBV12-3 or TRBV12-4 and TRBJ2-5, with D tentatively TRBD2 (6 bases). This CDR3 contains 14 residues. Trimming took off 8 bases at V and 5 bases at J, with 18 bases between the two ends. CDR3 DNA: TGTGCCAGCTCTTTGGGACTGGAGATCGAGACCCAGTACTTC. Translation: CASSLGLEIETQYF.

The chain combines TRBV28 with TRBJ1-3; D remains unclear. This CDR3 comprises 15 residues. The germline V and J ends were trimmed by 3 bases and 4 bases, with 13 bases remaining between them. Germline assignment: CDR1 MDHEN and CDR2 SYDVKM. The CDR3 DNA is TGTGCCAGCAGTTTCCACCCCTTAGGCGGAAACACCATATATTTT. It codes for CASSFHPLGGNTIYF.

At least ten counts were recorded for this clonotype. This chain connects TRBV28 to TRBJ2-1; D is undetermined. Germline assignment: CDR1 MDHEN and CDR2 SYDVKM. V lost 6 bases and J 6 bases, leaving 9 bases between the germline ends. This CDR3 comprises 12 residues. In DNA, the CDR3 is TGTGCCAGCAGCAGGAACAGCAATGAGCAGTTCTTC. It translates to CASSRNSNEQFF.

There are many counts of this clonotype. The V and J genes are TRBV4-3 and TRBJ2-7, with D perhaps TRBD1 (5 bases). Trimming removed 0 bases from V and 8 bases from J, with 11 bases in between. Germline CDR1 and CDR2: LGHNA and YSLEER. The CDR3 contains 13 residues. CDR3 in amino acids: CASSQDGATKQYF. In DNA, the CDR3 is TGCGCCAGCAGCCAAGATGGGGCTACGAAGCAGTACTTC.

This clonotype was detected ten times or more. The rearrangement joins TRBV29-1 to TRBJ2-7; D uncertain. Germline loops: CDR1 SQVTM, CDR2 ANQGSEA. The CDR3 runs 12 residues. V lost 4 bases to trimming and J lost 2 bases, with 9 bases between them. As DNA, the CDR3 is TGCAGCGTTGGGGTGAGGACCTACGAGCAGTACTTC. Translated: CSVGVRTYEQYF.

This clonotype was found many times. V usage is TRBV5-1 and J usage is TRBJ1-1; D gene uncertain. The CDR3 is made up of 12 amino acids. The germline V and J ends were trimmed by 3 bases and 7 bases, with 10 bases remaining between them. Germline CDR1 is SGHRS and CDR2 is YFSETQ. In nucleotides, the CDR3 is TGCGCCAGCAGCTCAGACGGAGTTGAAGCTTTCTTT. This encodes CASSSDGVEAFF.

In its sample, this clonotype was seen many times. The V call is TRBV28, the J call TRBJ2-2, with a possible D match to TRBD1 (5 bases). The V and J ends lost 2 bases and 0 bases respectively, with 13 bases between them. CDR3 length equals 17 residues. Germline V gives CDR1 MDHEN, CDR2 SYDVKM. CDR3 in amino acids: CASSLKIREPNTGELFF. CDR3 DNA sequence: TGTGCCAGCAGTTTAAAAATCAGGGAACCGAACACCGGGGAGCTGTTTTTT.

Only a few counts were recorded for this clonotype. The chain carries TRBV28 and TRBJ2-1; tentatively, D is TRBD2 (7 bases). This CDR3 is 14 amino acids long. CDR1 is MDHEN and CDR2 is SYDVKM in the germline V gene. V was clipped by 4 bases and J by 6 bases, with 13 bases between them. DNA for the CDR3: TGTGCCAGCAGTTCCAGTAGGGGGGGCAATGAGCAGTTCTTC. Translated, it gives CASSSSRGGNEQFF.

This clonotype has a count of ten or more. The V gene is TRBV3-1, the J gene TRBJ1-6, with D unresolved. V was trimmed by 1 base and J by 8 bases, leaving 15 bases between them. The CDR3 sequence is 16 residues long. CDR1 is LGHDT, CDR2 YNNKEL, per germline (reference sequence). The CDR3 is CASSQGSPVWDSPLHF. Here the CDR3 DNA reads TGTGCCAGCAGCCAAGGAAGCCCGGTATGGGATTCACCCCTCCACTTT.